The source of this TCR beta chain is a study of vaccination and CD4 T cells after COVID-19. Study-wide points: Spike mono-reactive clones accounted for 304 of the 307 vaccine-specific clones found in convalescent patients.

Note on this clonotype: Its antigen is undetermined.

The sample's treatment: roughly 11-day PBMC culture with coronavirus spike peptide pools or control peptides (ViraFEST assay). ViraFEST relied on peptide pools to expand antigen-specific T cells; the TCRs were sequenced afterward. Cultures used two million PBMCs per well, roughly 9.6 IU/ml IL-2 and around 9.2 ug/ml peptides. The CDR3 runs to 15 residues. Looked up from germline, CDR1 is SGHAT and CDR2 is FQNNGV. The V segment lost 1 base and the J segment 1 base; nucleotides outside the gene matches: 3. The assay that was used to sequence DNA from cultured CD4+ T cells was the Oncomine TCR Beta short-read assay. After culture, CD4+ T cells served as the source for genomic DNA extraction. MiXCR was run by TCRdb on the PCR reads, yielding one entry per CDR3 protein. This sample yields approximately 18,000 distinct CDR3 sequences, of which around 55% are seen a single time; about 17% belongs to the top ten.

Sample: CD4+ T cells from blood, cultured in vitro. The chain is built from TRBV11-2 and TRBJ2-5, with 7 bases aligning to TRBD1. This clonotype originated in a human donor who had recovered from COVID-19. CDR3 sequence (DNA): TGTGCCAGCAGCTTAGCCACAGGGGTCCAAGAGACCCAGTACTTC. Amino acids: CASSLATGVQETQYF.